This T cell receptor beta chain emerged from a study of a mutant IDH1 vaccine in newly diagnosed glioma (dated by TCRdb to the early 2020s). With respect to the entire study: Patients received eight vaccinations in weeks 1, 3, 5, 7, 11, 15, 19 and 23, corresponding to visits V03 through V10. Vaccination started 4-6 weeks after radiotherapy alone, or was given together with temozolomide cycles in the groups whose treatment included chemotherapy. Before enrollment, most patients had been given radiochemotherapy with temozolomide as standard therapy, while the rest had received either radiotherapy alone or temozolomide alone. The approximately 32 treated patients were roughly 62% male and around 38% female, with a mean age of about 38 years. Peripheral blood samples were drawn at six visits, namely V03 (baseline), V05, V07, V10, V12 and V13. For exploratory analyses, under 30 treated patients had longitudinal TCRB deep sequencing done wherever samples were available. Overall study outcomes, separate from this receptor: Pseudoprogression appeared unrelated to alterations in the top peripheral T cell clonotypes detected by TCRB sequencing. Vaccine-induced immune responses across multiple MHC alleles were detected in approximately 93% of patients. Selection of PBMC samples for TCRB deep sequencing was based on availability. It was noted by the authors that analyses of patient blood samples could not be reproduced owing to sample limitations.

The library was obtained by the immunoSEQ multiplex PCR assay. Following the manufacturer's protocol, the hsTCRB Kit was used to amplify rearranged TCR beta chain sequences. An Illumina MiSeq was used to sequence the TCRB libraries. The authors processed their data as follows. Demultiplexing, trimming and gene mapping were performed with the kit vendor's proprietary platform. TCRdb took over this immuneACCESS table, retaining in-frame rearrangements with V and J assigned. Such tables are incomplete; in checked studies, under half of the missing clones stem from an unresolved V gene, and the remainder is unexplained. That table gives V, J and clone size, and the DNA gave D and trimming. The sample table records some 60,000 clones; around 80% of these occur just once. The ten most abundant clones make up 5.9% of the sample. Trimming at the junction amounts to 4 bases on V and 0 bases on J, and the germline ends lie 3 bases apart. The CDR3 measures 11 amino acids from cysteine to phenylalanine. The read is trimmed to its CDR3 DNA, 33 bases read in frame from base 1. As encoded in the germline V gene (reference sequence), CDR1 is DFQATT while CDR2 is SNEGSKA.

According to the study, the label for this sample's time point signals: week 11, during vaccination. A 20-mer mutant IDH1 peptide at 300 micrograms in Montanide made up each vaccine dose, which was injected subcutaneously together with topical imiquimod. The donors had newly diagnosed IDH1-mutant astrocytomas of WHO grade 3 or 4 that showed loss of nuclear ATRX. The samples were drawn from NOA16, a multicentre, single-arm, open-label phase I trial in Germany that tested a mutant IDH1 peptide vaccine in humans for the first time. Genomic DNA for TCRB sequencing was extracted from EDTA blood using the DNeasy Blood and Tissue Kit. With respect to this clone: Its cognate antigen has yet to be identified. Base qualities are missing; no much larger clone stands one base away. Other nucleotide sequences in the sample specify the same CDR3.

The TCR comes from a man in his forties or fifties with glioma. The rearrangement combines TRBV20-1 with TRBJ2-5; there is no confident call for the D gene. The material was PBMCs, obtained from a glioma patient whose treatment included an IDH1 peptide vaccine. The nucleotides read TGCAGTGCTAACAACCAAGAGACCCAGTACTTC. Its protein product is CSANNQETQYF.